Listed here are 10 T cell receptor beta chains from one sample, sequenced in a study of Tregs in tolerant kidney transplant recipients (dated by TCRdb to 2018 to 2020). The time point label corresponds to: blood sample drawn before combined kidney and bone marrow transplant. Library preparation employed the immunoSEQ multiplex PCR assay. TCRdb obtained this table from immuneACCESS and retained in-frame rearrangements with V and J assigned. These tables miss some clones; where compared with another copy, unresolved V genes account for less than half of the shortfall, and the remainder is unexplained. This sample has approximately 99,000 clones in its table, and roughly 90% of those were observed once. Of the sample, 0.34% falls within the top ten clones. Here the sequenced sample was CD4+ T cells from blood, taken before the transplant. These receptors came from a human donor who received a combined kidney and bone marrow transplant.

The chain combines TRBV6-6 with TRBJ1-6, with a tentative D call TRBD1 (6 bases). Trimming took 8 bases from V and 5 from J, leaving 13 bases between them. Germline lookup yields CDR1 MNHNY and CDR2 SVGAGI (reference sequence). The CDR3 is 14 residues long. Here the CDR3 DNA reads TGTGCCAGCGGTAGGGCAGGGGATAATTCACCCCTCCACTTT. It translates to CASGRAGDNSPLHF.

The chain recombines TRBV2 with TRBJ2-2; D uncertain. CDR1 and CDR2 from the germline V gene are SNHLY and FYNNEI. The CDR3 contains 14 residues. V lost 4 bases and J lost 4, with 10 bases in between. The CDR3 is CASSVASGTGELFF. DNA of the CDR3: TGTGCCAGCAGTGTGGCTAGTGGCACCGGGGAGCTGTTTTTT.

V is TRBV5-1 and J is TRBJ1-1, with D hard to call. Deletions cut 6 bases from V and 7 bases from J, with 22 bases between. In germline, CDR1 is SGHRS, CDR2 YFSETQ. This CDR3 is 15 amino acids long. The CDR3 DNA reads as TGCGCCAGCACCCCAACTCCCACAATCGGCGGTGAAGCTTTCTTT. Translated, it gives CASTPTPTIGGEAFF.

V and J are TRBV7-7 and TRBJ2-3, with 10 nucleotides matching TRBD2. The CDR3 extends over 15 amino acids. Germline V CDR1 and CDR2: SSHAT, FNYEAQ (reference sequence). The ends lost 5 bases at V and 4 bases at J; junction bases unmatched: 6. The CDR3 nucleotides are TGTGCCAGCAGCGCCGGAGGACTAGCGGCAGATACGCAGTATTTT. Translating it yields CASSAGGLAADTQYF.

The chain uses TRBV12-5 and TRBJ1-1; D unresolved. From germline, CDR1 is LGHNT and CDR2 FRNRAP. The CDR3 length is 14 residues. Trimming left V 1 base short and J 3 bases short, with 9 bases between. The CDR3 sequence is CASGLDGQDTEAFF. The CDR3 nucleotides read TGTGCTAGTGGTTTGGACGGCCAGGACACTGAAGCTTTCTTT.

The chain links TRBV11-3 to TRBJ2-3; D might be TRBD1 (5 bases). Trimming shortened V by 4 bases and J by 4 bases, and 21 bases separated the two germline ends. This CDR3 has 17 amino acids. Germline V CDR1 and CDR2: SGHNT, YENEEA. CDR3 bases: TGTGCCAGCAGCTCAGGACAATCTTCGCCTCTTTCAGATACGCAGTATTTT. This gives the protein CASSSGQSSPLSDTQYF.

The V gene is TRBV18, the J gene TRBJ2-1; TRBD2 might be the D (5 bases). The V and J ends lost 3 bases and 9 bases respectively, with 15 bases between them. Germline assignment: CDR1 KGHSH and CDR2 LQKENI. This CDR3 spans 14 amino acids. The CDR3 DNA sequence: TGTGCCAGCTCACCTTCGCTAGTCGCGGGTGAGCAGTTCTTC. Protein product: CASSPSLVAGEQFF.

This clone came up a few times. CDR3 amino acids: CAIRTGGEAFF. CDR3 DNA: TGTGCCATCCGGACAGGGGGTGAAGCTTTCTTT. The genes are TRBV10-3 and TRBJ1-1; 10 bases map to TRBD1. Trimming removed 8 bases from V and 7 bases from J; junction bases left unmatched: 1. Germline V CDR1 and CDR2: ENHRY, SYGVKD. The CDR3 runs 11 residues.

The genes are TRBV7-2 and TRBJ1-3, with D possibly being TRBD1 (5 bases). This CDR3 is 15 amino acids long. The ends were cut back, 1 base at V and 4 bases at J, with 11 bases in the middle. Germline assignment: CDR1 SGHTA and CDR2 FQGNSA. The CDR3, as DNA: TGTGCCAGCAGCTTAGTTAGGGGCTCGGGAAACACCATATATTTT. It codes for CASSLVRGSGNTIYF.

This clone has just one count. This chain joins TRBV28 and TRBJ2-7; D is uncertain. V was clipped by 2 bases and J by 6 bases, with 17 bases between them. The germline V gene has CDR1 MDHEN and CDR2 SYDVKM. The CDR3 length is 15 residues. The CDR3 coding sequence is TGTGCCAGCAGTTTACGTCAGAGCCCCTCAGGCGAGCAGTACTTC. Translating it yields CASSLRQSPSGEQYF.